Shown below are 10 T cell receptor beta chains from a single sample sequenced in a study of shared clonotypes between healthy human individuals. The naive CD8 fraction comprised CD45RO-negative cells positively selected for CCR7 and excluded terminally differentiated effector memory CD45RA+ cells. The assay was immunoSEQ multiplex PCR, and TCRdb's table has in-frame clones only and misses some. The repertoire consists of 1.5 million to 2.5 million clones, with about 95% occurring once and the leading ten covering 0.9% to 1.5%. Sequences were obtained from naive CD8+ T cells sorted from blood. The receptors originated from a man younger than 35 in good health.

This clone was counted once. The chain links TRBV30 to TRBJ1-6; D is undetermined. Per the germline V gene, CDR1 is GTSNPN and CDR2 is SVGIG (reference sequence). With 1 base removed from V and 14 bases from J, the gap between germline ends came to 18 bases. This CDR3 has 14 amino acids. The CDR3 coding sequence is TGTGCCTGGAGTGCTCTCCATACAGATTCCACCCTCCACTTT. Protein: CAWSALHTDSTLHF.

The V call is TRBV6-5, the J call TRBJ2-7; D could derive from TRBD1 or TRBD2 (5 bases each). V lost 6 bases to trimming and J lost 3 bases, with 15 bases between them. CDR3 length: 14 amino acids. Germline CDR1 is MNHEY and CDR2 is SVGAGI. Written as DNA, the CDR3 is TGTGCCAGCAGCCTCGGGACCGATTACTACGAGCAGTACTTC. Its translation: CASSLGTDYYEQYF.

The chain joins TRBV4-1 to TRBJ2-7; tentatively, D is TRBD2 (6 bases). Trimming cost V 3 bases and J 4 bases, with 13 bases left between them. Germline CDR1 reads MGHRA; CDR2 reads YSYEKL. CDR3 size: 14 residues. The CDR3 nucleotides are TGCGCCAGCAGCCACGGGACCCGGGGGTACGAGCAGTACTTC. Translating gives CASSHGTRGYEQYF.

J is TRBJ2-7 and V is TRBV10-2; D gene unclear. The CDR3 loop spans 15 amino acids. Between the trimmed V and J ends, which lost 0 bases and 9 bases, there was a span of 18 bases. Germline CDR1 is WSHSY and CDR2 is SAAADI. In DNA, the CDR3 is TGCGCCAGCAGTGAGTCGACGCTAGTCAATCTCGCGCAGTACTTC. Amino acids: CASSESTLVNLAQYF.

V usage is TRBV7-2 and J usage is TRBJ2-3, with D tentatively TRBD2 (6 bases). This CDR3 spans 17 amino acids. V dropped 1 base and J dropped 0 bases, with 14 bases sitting between them. Germline CDR1 SGHTA, CDR2 FQGNSA. For the CDR3, the DNA is TGTGCCAGCAGCTTAGGTTGGGCTAGCGATAGCACAGATACGCAGTATTTT. Its translation: CASSLGWASDSTDTQYF.

The rearrangement joins TRBV7-9 to TRBJ1-1, with a weak D call TRBD1 (5 bases). This CDR3 comprises 14 residues. CDR1 and CDR2 from the germline V gene are SEHNR and FQNEAQ (reference sequence). V lost 5 bases and J lost 6, with 16 bases in between. The CDR3 DNA follows: TGTGCCAGCAGCCCAAGGGACCTAAGCGCTGAAGCTTTCTTT. This sequence encodes CASSPRDLSAEAFF.

In regard to this clone: The sample has other DNA sequences that encode this CDR3 too. The chain has TRBV27 and TRBJ2-7, with 8 bases fitting TRBD2. The CDR3 length is 14 residues. In germline, CDR1 is MNHEY, CDR2 SMNVEV (reference sequence). J lost 1 base, V lost 2 bases, and 1 base had no gene match. The CDR3 DNA reads as TGTGCCAGCAGTTTAACTAGCGGTTCCTACGAGCAGTACTTC. Protein: CASSLTSGSYEQYF.

This clone has only a few counts. This chain connects TRBV6-5 to TRBJ1-2; no firm D call. The CDR3 is 13 residues long. The germline V and J ends were trimmed by 11 bases and 2 bases, with 15 bases remaining between them. The V gene's germline CDR1 is MNHEY and CDR2 SVGAGI. DNA for the CDR3: TGTGCCGCTCGAGGTCGTTCGAACTATGGCTACACCTTC. It yields the protein CAARGRSNYGYTF.

The rearrangement uses TRBV5-6 and TRBJ2-5; D unresolved. With 1 base removed from V and 1 base from J, the gap between germline ends came to 5 bases. Germline CDR1 SGHDT, CDR2 YYEEEE. CDR3 size: 13 residues. The CDR3 nucleotides read TGTGCCAGCAGCTTGAACAGCCAAGAGACCCAGTACTTC. Its translation: CASSLNSQETQYF.

CDR3 sequence reads: CAHILDGGTGELFF. The CDR3, as DNA: TGTGCCCACATTTTGGACGGGGGAACCGGGGAGCTGTTTTTT. V gene TRBV7-9 combines with J gene TRBJ2-2; weak D call: TRBD2 (6 bases). This CDR3 region has 14 residues. V was pared by 11 bases and J by 5 bases, with 18 bases between. Germline CDR1 and CDR2: SEHNR and FQNEAQ (reference sequence). The full variable domain, with the rest looked up from reference TRBV7-9 and TRBJ2-2, is DTGVSQNPRHKITKRGQNVTFRCDPISEHNRLYWYRQTLGQGPEFLTYFQNEAQLEKSRLLSDRFSAERPKGSFSTLEIQRTEQGDSAMYLCAHILDGGTGELFFGEGSRLTVL.